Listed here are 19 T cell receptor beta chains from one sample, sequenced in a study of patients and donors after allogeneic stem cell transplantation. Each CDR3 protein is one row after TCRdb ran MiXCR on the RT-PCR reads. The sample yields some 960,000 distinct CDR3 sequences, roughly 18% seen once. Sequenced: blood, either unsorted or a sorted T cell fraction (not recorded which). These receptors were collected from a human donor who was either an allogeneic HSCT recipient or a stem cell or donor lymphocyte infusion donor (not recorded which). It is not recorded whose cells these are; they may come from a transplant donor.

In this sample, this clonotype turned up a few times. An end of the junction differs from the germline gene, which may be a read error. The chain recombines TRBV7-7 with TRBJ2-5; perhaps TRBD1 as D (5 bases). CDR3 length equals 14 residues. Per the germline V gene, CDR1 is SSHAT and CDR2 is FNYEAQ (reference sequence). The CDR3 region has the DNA TGTGCTAGCAGCTTAGTGGACATCCAAGAGACCCAGTACTTC. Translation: CASSLVDIQETQYF.

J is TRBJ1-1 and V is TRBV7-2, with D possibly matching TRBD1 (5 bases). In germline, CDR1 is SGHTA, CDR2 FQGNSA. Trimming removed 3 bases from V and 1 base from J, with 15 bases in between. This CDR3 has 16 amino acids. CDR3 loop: CASSFIQGGPNTEAFF. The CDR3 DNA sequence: TGTGCCAGCAGCTTTATCCAGGGAGGGCCGAACACTGAAGCTTTCTTT.

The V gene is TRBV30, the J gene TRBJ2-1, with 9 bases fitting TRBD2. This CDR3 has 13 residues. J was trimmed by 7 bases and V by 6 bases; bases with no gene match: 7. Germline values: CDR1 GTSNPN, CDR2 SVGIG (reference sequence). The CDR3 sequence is CACRGSGRNEQFF. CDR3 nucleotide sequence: TGTGCCTGTAGGGGTAGCGGGAGAAATGAGCAGTTCTTC.

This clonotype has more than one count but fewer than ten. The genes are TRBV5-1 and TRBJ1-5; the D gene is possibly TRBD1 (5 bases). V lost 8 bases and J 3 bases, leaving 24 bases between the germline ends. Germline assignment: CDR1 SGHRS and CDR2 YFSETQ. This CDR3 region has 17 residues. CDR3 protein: CARGHFCRVFLNQPQHF. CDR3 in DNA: TGCGCCAGAGGACATTTCTGCAGGGTCTTCCTCAATCAGCCCCAGCATTTT.

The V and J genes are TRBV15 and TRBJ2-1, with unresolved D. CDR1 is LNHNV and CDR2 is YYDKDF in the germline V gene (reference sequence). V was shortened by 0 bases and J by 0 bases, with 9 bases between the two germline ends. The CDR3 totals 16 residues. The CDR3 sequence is CATSRDPDHSYNEQFF. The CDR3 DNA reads TGTGCCACCAGCAGAGATCCAGACCACTCCTACAATGAGCAGTTCTTC.

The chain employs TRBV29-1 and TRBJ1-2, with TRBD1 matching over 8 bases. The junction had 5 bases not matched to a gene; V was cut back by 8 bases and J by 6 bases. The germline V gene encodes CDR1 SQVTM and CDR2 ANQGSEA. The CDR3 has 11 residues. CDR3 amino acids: CSILTGDGYTF. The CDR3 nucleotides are TGCAGCATCCTGACAGGGGATGGCTACACCTTC.

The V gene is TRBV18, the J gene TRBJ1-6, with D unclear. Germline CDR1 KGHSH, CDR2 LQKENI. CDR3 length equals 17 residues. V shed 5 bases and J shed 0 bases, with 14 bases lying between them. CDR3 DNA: TGTGCCAGCTCAACATCATTATCACCCTCCTATAATTCACCCCTCCACTTT. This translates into CASSTSLSPSYNSPLHF.

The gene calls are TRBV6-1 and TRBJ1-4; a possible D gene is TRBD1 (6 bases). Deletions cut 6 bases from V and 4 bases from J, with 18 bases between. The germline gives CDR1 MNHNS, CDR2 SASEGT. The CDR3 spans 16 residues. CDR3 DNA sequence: TGTGCCAGCAGCCGCAGGGGCGGTTCTGGTAATGAAAAACTGTTTTTT. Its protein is CASSRRGGSGNEKLFF.

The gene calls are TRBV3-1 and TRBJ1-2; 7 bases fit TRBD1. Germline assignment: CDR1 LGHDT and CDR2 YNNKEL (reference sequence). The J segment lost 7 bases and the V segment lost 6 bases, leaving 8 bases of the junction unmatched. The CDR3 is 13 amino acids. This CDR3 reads CASSPQGLRGYTF. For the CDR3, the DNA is TGTGCCAGCAGTCCACAGGGGTTGCGTGGCTACACCTTC.

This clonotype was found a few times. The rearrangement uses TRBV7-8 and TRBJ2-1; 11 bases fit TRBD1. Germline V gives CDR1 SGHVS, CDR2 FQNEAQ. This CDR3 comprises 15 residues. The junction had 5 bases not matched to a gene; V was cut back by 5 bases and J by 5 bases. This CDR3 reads CASSKDRGQDNEQFF. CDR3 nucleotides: TGTGCCAGCAGCAAGGACAGGGGGCAGGACAATGAGCAGTTCTTC.

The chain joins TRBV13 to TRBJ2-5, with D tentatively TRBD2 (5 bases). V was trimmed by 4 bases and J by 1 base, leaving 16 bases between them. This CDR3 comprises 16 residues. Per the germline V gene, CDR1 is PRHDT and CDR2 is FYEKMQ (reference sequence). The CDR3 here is CASSSGILVSQETQYF. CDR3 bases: TGTGCCAGCAGCTCCGGAATACTAGTTTCCCAAGAGACCCAGTACTTC.

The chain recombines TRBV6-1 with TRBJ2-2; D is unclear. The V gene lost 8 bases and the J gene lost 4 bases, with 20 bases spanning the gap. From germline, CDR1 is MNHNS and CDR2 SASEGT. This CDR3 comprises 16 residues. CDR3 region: CASGTVGTARTGELFF. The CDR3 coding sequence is TGTGCCAGCGGAACGGTGGGAACAGCGCGCACCGGGGAGCTGTTTTTT.

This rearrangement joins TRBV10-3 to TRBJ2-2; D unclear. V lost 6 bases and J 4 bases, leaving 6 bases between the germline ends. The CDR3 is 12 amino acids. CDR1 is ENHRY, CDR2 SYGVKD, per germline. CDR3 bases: TGTGCCATCAGGCGGCCCACCGGGGAGCTGTTTTTT. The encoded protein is CAIRRPTGELFF.

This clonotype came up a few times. In nucleotides, the CDR3 is TGTGCCAGCAGTTTAGGGGCGATCGTTCAGTACTTC. This gives the protein CASSLGAIVQYF. V is TRBV12-3 or TRBV12-4 and J is TRBJ2-4; D unresolved. V was trimmed by 1 base and J by 11 bases, leaving 9 bases between them. The CDR3 covers 12 residues.

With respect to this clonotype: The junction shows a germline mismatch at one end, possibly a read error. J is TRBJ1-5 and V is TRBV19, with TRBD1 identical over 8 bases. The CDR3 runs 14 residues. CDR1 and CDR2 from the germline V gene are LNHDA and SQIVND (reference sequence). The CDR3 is CACSDRGGDQPQHF. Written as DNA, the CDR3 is TGTGCCTGTAGTGACAGGGGAGGGGATCAGCCCCAGCATTTT.

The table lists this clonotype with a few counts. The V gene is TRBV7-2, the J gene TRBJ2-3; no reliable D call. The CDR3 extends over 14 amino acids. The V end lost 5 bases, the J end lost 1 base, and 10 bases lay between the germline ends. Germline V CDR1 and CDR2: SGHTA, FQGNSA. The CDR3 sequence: CASSQDRGTDTQYF. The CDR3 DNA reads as TGTGCCAGCAGCCAAGATAGGGGCACAGATACGCAGTATTTT.

Here the CDR3 reads CASRLAGVTTDTQYF. CDR3 DNA: TGTGCCAGTAGACTAGCGGGAGTAACTACAGATACGCAGTATTTT. The rearrangement joins TRBV19 to TRBJ2-3, with TRBD2 identical over 11 bases. The germline gives CDR1 LNHDA, CDR2 SQIVND (reference sequence). This CDR3 contains 15 residues. V dropped 6 bases and J dropped 3; count of bases not matched to a gene: 5. Combining the CDR3 with reference TRBV19 and TRBJ2-3 gives the whole variable domain DGGITQSPKYLFRKEGQNVTLSCEQNLNHDAMYWYRQDPGQGLRLIYYSQIVNDFQKGDIAEGYSVSREKKESFPLTVTSAQKNPTAFYLCASRLAGVTTDTQYFGPGTRLTVL.

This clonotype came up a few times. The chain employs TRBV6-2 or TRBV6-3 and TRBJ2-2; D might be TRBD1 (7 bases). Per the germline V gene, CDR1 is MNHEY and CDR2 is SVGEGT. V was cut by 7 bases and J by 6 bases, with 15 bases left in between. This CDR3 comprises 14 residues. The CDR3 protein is CASTGGRISGELFF. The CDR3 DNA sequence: TGTGCCAGCACAGGGGGGAGGATCTCCGGGGAGCTGTTTTTT.

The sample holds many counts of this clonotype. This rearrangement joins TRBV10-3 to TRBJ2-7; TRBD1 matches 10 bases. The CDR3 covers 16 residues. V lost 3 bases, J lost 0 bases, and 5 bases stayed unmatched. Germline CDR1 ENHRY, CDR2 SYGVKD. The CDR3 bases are TGTGCCATCAGTGACCCCAGACAGGGGGCCTCCTACGAGCAGTACTTC. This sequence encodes CAISDPRQGASYEQYF.